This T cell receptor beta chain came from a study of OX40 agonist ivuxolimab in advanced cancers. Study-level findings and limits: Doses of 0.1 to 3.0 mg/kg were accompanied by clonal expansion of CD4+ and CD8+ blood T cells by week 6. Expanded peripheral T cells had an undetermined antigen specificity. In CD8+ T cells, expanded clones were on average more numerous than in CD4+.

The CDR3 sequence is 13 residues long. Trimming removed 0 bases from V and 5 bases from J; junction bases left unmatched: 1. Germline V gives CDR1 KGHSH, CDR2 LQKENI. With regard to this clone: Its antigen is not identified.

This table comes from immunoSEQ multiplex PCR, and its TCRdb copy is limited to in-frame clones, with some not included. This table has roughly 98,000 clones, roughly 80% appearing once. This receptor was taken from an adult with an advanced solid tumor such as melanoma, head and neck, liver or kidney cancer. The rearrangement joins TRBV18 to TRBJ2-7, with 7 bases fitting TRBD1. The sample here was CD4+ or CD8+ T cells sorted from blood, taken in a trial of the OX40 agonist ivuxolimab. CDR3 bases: TGTGCCAGCTCACCACCGACAGGGAACGAGCAGTACTTC. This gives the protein CASSPPTGNEQYF. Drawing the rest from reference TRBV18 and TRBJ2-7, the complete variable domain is NAGVMQNPRHLVRRRGQEARLRCSPMKGHSHVYWYRQLPEEGLKFMVYLQKENIIDESGMPKERFSAEFPKEGPSILRIQQVVRGDSAAYFCASSPPTGNEQYFGPGTRLTVT.